These 17 T cell receptor beta chains were all obtained from the same sample, sequenced in a study of blood T cell repertoires in COVID-19. Assay: immunoSEQ multiplex PCR; the TCRdb copy retains only in-frame clones and omits some. The sample has 70,000 to 95,000 clones; about 88% are singletons. Input material: peripheral blood. The receptors stem from a woman at least 80 years old with active COVID-19.

The rearrangement links TRBV5-1 to TRBJ1-1; D unresolved. The germline V gene encodes CDR1 SGHRS and CDR2 YFSETQ. This CDR3 region has 14 residues. V was cut by 1 base and J by 1 base, with 8 bases left in between. CDR3 residues: CASSLHTENTEAFF. The CDR3 nucleotides are TGCGCCAGCAGCTTGCATACAGAGAACACTGAAGCTTTCTTT.

This clone was detected only once. The chain couples TRBV6-2 or TRBV6-3 to TRBJ2-7, with TRBD1 matching 9 bases. Germline lookup yields CDR1 MNHEY and CDR2 SVGEGT. This CDR3 region has 15 residues. V shed 4 bases and J 7 bases; nucleotides not matched to a gene: 11. CDR3 sequence (DNA): TGTGCCAGCAGTTCTTATCAACAGGGGGCCGATGAGCAGTACTTC. It encodes CASSSYQQGADEQYF.

The rearrangement uses TRBV7-8 and TRBJ1-2; TRBD1 is a possible D gene (5 bases). The germline gives CDR1 SGHVS, CDR2 FQNEAQ. Deletions cut 7 bases from V and 7 bases from J, with 16 bases between. The CDR3 covers 13 residues. For the CDR3, the DNA is TGTGCCAGCACCGTAGGACATTTCGGTGGCTACACCTTC. Encoded protein: CASTVGHFGGYTF.

This clone was seen a single time. This chain uses TRBV25-1 with TRBJ2-1; possibly TRBD1 for D (5 bases). Germline V gives CDR1 MGHDK, CDR2 SYGVNS. This CDR3 contains 16 residues. Trimming took 4 bases from V and 0 from J, leaving 13 bases between them. The DNA for the CDR3 is TGTGCCAGCAGTGCCCCAGGGCGAAGCTCCTACAATGAGCAGTTCTTC. Its translation: CASSAPGRSSYNEQFF.

The genes are TRBV19 and TRBJ2-1, with D uncertain. The CDR3 is 16 residues long. Germline V gene data show CDR1 as LNHDA and CDR2 as SQIVND (reference sequence). V gave up 4 bases and J gave up 0 bases, with 13 bases separating them. CDR3 DNA: TGTGCCAGTAGTAAGATCTCGACAAGCTCCTACAATGAGCAGTTCTTC. Encoded protein: CASSKISTSSYNEQFF.

The gene calls are TRBV24-1 and TRBJ1-1, with D unclear. Trimming shortened V by 3 bases and J by 6 bases, and 10 bases separated the two germline ends. Germline CDR1 and CDR2: KGHDR and SFDVKD. The CDR3 spans 13 residues. The DNA of the CDR3 is TGTGCCACCAGTGATGCTGGCAAACCTGAAGCTTTCTTT. It translates to CATSDAGKPEAFF.

This clone appeared a single time. J is TRBJ2-5 and V is TRBV7-9; no clear D. CDR1 is SEHNR and CDR2 is FQNEAQ in the germline V gene (reference sequence). The length of the CDR3 is 15 residues. The ends were cut back, 3 bases at V and 5 bases at J, with 16 bases in the middle. CDR3 region: CASSLLRLGLETQYF. CDR3 nucleotides: TGTGCCAGCAGCTTGTTGAGACTCGGTTTGGAGACCCAGTACTTC.

The chain combines TRBV7-2 with TRBJ2-5, with a tentative D call TRBD2 (6 bases). The CDR3 extends over 14 amino acids. From germline, CDR1 is SGHTA and CDR2 FQGNSA. Trimming cost V 6 bases and J 7 bases, with 18 bases left between them. CDR3 region: CASRPGPIGGTQYF. CDR3 nucleotides: TGTGCCAGCAGACCGGGGCCAATCGGGGGGACCCAGTACTTC.

The rearrangement uses TRBV6-2 or TRBV6-3 and TRBJ2-3; D unclear. V was shortened by 1 base and J by 14 bases, with 13 bases between the two germline ends. Per the germline V gene, CDR1 is MNHEY and CDR2 is SVGEGT. The CDR3 loop spans 12 amino acids. The CDR3 DNA follows: TGTGCCAGCAGTTACTTCGGCCCCAGGCGGTATTTT. Translated, it gives CASSYFGPRRYF.

The CDR3, as DNA: TGTGCCAGCAGCTTTGGACAGGCCTCCGGCGAGCAGTACTTC. This translates into CASSFGQASGEQYF. V gene TRBV7-9 combines with J gene TRBJ2-7, with 7 bases fitting TRBD1. This CDR3 is built from 14 residues. The J segment lost 6 bases and the V segment lost 3 bases, leaving 8 bases of the junction unmatched. Germline V gives CDR1 SEHNR, CDR2 FQNEAQ (reference sequence). Using reference TRBV7-9 and TRBJ2-7 for the parts outside the CDR3, the full variable domain is DTGVSQNPRHKITKRGQNVTFRCDPISEHNRLYWYRQTLGQGPEFLTYFQNEAQLEKSRLLSDRFSAERPKGSFSTLEIQRTEQGDSAMYLCASSFGQASGEQYFGPGTRLTVT.

This clone was picked up one time. This chain joins TRBV6-5 and TRBJ2-5; D might be TRBD2 (6 bases). The V gene lost 8 bases and the J gene lost 4 bases, with 14 bases spanning the gap. The germline V gene encodes CDR1 MNHEY and CDR2 SVGAGI. This CDR3 has 13 amino acids. For the CDR3, the DNA is TGTGCCAGCGTGAAACTAGCAGGAGAGACCCAGTACTTC. Protein sequence: CASVKLAGETQYF.

The chain carries TRBV9 and TRBJ1-4; 8 positions match TRBD1. Germline CDR1 is SGDLS and CDR2 is YYNGEE. With 3 bases clipped from V and 7 bases from J, the junction kept 8 bases outside the gene matches. The CDR3 extends over 15 amino acids. The DNA for the CDR3 is TGTGCCAGCAGCGACCGGACAGGGAGGGGTGAAAAACTGTTTTTT. Amino acid sequence: CASSDRTGRGEKLFF.

This clone was detected only once. The chain has TRBV28 and TRBJ2-1; 9 bases fit TRBD1. V was pared by 6 bases and J by 10 bases, with 13 bases of the junction left unmatched. Germline CDR1 reads MDHEN; CDR2 reads SYDVKM. This CDR3 is 15 amino acids long. The CDR3 DNA is TGTGCCAGCAGGGCTCGGGACAGGGCTTCGAAAGAGCAGTTCTTC. This codes for CASRARDRASKEQFF.

The chain employs TRBV7-2 and TRBJ2-2; 8 positions match TRBD2. The CDR3 has 17 residues. J lost 0 bases, V lost 5 bases, and 8 bases had no gene match. Germline V gives CDR1 SGHTA, CDR2 FQGNSA. In nucleotides, the CDR3 is TGTGCCAGCAGCCCTTGGACTAGCCGAGCGAACACCGGGGAGCTGTTTTTT. This gives the protein CASSPWTSRANTGELFF.

Here the CDR3 DNA reads TGTGCCAGCAGTTATTTACAGGGGGCATCCTACGAGCAGTACTTC. Translated, it gives CASSYLQGASYEQYF. J is TRBJ2-7 and V is TRBV6-5; 9 nucleotides line up with TRBD1. V trimming: 3 bases; J trimming: 1 base; junction bases outside the gene matches: 4. The CDR3 spans 15 residues. Germline CDR1 MNHEY, CDR2 SVGAGI.

This chain joins TRBV5-1 and TRBJ2-5; maybe TRBD1 (6 bases). CDR1 and CDR2 (germline): SGHRS, YFSETQ. CDR3 size: 12 residues. Trimming took 4 bases from V and 5 from J, leaving 9 bases between them. The CDR3 DNA reads TGCGCCAGCAGCCCGGACAGCGAGACCCAGTACTTC. Translating it yields CASSPDSETQYF.

This chain uses TRBV6-2 or TRBV6-3 with TRBJ2-3; TRBD2 is a possible D gene (7 bases). V lost 6 bases and J lost 2, with 27 bases in between. CDR1 is MNHEY, CDR2 SVGEGT, per germline. The CDR3 has 19 amino acids. CDR3 sequence reads: CASSPFGGLRTTHTDTQYF. The CDR3 DNA is TGTGCCAGCAGCCCCTTCGGGGGGCTGAGGACTACCCACACAGATACGCAGTATTTT.